These 31 T cell receptor beta chains were sequenced from one sample in a study of T cell changes during pregnancy in multiple sclerosis. The table came from immunoSEQ multiplex PCR; TCRdb's copy has only in-frame clones and leaves some out. The sample records approximately 31,000 clones, more than 85% being singletons. The sample in question was CD4+ T cells from peripheral blood mononuclear cells, obtained in the second trimester of pregnancy. These TCRs come from a female donor with multiple sclerosis, enrolled in a pregnancy study.

This chain connects TRBV19 to TRBJ1-1; D is unclear. The V gene lost 3 bases and the J gene lost 1 base, with 9 bases spanning the gap. CDR1 is LNHDA, CDR2 SQIVND, per germline (reference sequence). The CDR3 is 14 amino acids. The DNA for the CDR3 is TGTGCCAGTAGTATTCTGGGAGGGAACACTGAAGCTTTCTTT. Its translation is CASSILGGNTEAFF.

The chain joins TRBV27 to TRBJ2-3; D perhaps matches TRBD2 (5 bases). V lost 10 bases and J lost 2, with 16 bases in between. Germline CDR1 MNHEY, CDR2 SMNVEV (reference sequence). This CDR3 is built from 14 residues. This CDR3 reads CATRPRVSTDTQYF. CDR3 nucleotide sequence: TGTGCCACCCGCCCGCGGGTTTCCACAGATACGCAGTATTTT.

The chain couples TRBV6-1 to TRBJ2-6; D is undetermined. Germline assignment: CDR1 MNHNS and CDR2 SASEGT. The CDR3 has 16 amino acids. V was pared by 4 bases and J by 0 bases, with 10 bases between. The CDR3 is CASSVTWSSGANVLTF. CDR3 nucleotides: TGTGCCAGCAGTGTGACGTGGAGCTCTGGGGCCAACGTCCTGACTTTC.

This chain links TRBV25-1 with TRBJ2-1; a possible D gene is TRBD1 (5 bases). The CDR3 totals 15 residues. Trimming shortened V by 3 bases and J by 9 bases, and 18 bases separated the two germline ends. The germline V gene encodes CDR1 MGHDK and CDR2 SYGVNS. CDR3 in amino acids: CASSDSGAGWGEQFF. CDR3 bases: TGTGCCAGCAGTGATTCTGGGGCCGGGTGGGGTGAGCAGTTCTTC.

The chain couples TRBV27 to TRBJ2-1, with D perhaps TRBD2 (6 bases). The CDR3 has 15 amino acids. Germline loops: CDR1 MNHEY, CDR2 SMNVEV (reference sequence). The V end lost 4 bases, the J end lost 8 bases, and 18 bases lay between the germline ends. CDR3 protein: CASSSPGGGSYEQFF. The CDR3 DNA reads TGTGCCAGCAGTTCCCCCGGGGGAGGAAGTTATGAGCAGTTCTTC.

The chain links TRBV28 to TRBJ2-3; 15 bases map to TRBD2. There are 20 residues in the CDR3. Trimming cost V 8 bases and J 4 bases; bases outside gene matches: 19. The germline gives CDR1 MDHEN, CDR2 SYDVKM. Here the CDR3 DNA reads TGTGCCAGCGGGCCGGAAAAGACCGGGACTAGCGGGAGGTGGGCAGATACGCAGTATTTT. This sequence encodes CASGPEKTGTSGRWADTQYF.

The chain couples TRBV2 to TRBJ2-1, with D possibly TRBD1 on 6 matching bases. Germline V gene sequence: CDR1 SNHLY, CDR2 FYNNEI. V was cut by 8 bases and J by 6 bases, with 17 bases left in between. The CDR3 has 14 amino acids. This CDR3 is CASEPRQVSNEQFF. CDR3 nucleotide sequence: TGTGCCAGCGAGCCTCGACAGGTTTCCAATGAGCAGTTCTTC.

This chain connects TRBV7-8 to TRBJ2-1, with 9 nucleotides matching TRBD2. This CDR3 spans 14 amino acids. Trimming at V came to 0 bases and at J to 9 bases, leaving 3 bases not matched to a gene. The germline V gene encodes CDR1 SGHVS and CDR2 FQNEAQ. This CDR3 is CASSLAGGRGEQFF. CDR3 bases: TGTGCCAGCAGCTTAGCTGGCGGGAGGGGTGAGCAGTTCTTC.

This clone was recorded a few times. The chain employs TRBV7-9 and TRBJ2-4, with D uncertain. CDR1 is SEHNR and CDR2 is FQNEAQ in the germline V gene (reference sequence). V dropped 1 base and J dropped 2 bases, with 12 bases sitting between them. The CDR3 consists of 16 residues. CDR3 sequence reads: CASSLGAGVTKNIQYF. CDR3 nucleotides: TGTGCCAGCAGCTTAGGGGCAGGCGTGACCAAAAACATTCAGTACTTC.

This rearrangement joins TRBV21-1 to TRBJ1-2. TRBV21-1 is a pseudogene segment. The CDR3 length is 15 residues. CDR3 residues: CASSKGVLGSEGYTF. CDR3 nucleotide sequence: TGTGCCAGCAGCAAAGGTGTCCTTGGGAGTGAGGGCTACACCTTC.

The chain has TRBV27 and TRBJ2-1, with D tentatively TRBD2 (7 bases). V lost 6 bases to trimming and J lost 8 bases, with 20 bases between them. In germline, CDR1 is MNHEY, CDR2 SMNVEV (reference sequence). The CDR3 extends over 15 amino acids. The CDR3 nucleotides are TGTGCCAGCAGACTACCTGGGAGGGGGGCCCATGAGCAGTTCTTC. Its protein product is CASRLPGRGAHEQFF.

The V gene is TRBV10-3, the J gene TRBJ1-5, with D possibly being TRBD1 (5 bases). This CDR3 is built from 15 residues. Trimming took 8 bases from V and 0 from J, leaving 14 bases between them. Germline loops: CDR1 ENHRY, CDR2 SYGVKD. CDR3 in amino acids: CAISRGDNSNQPQHF. As DNA, the CDR3 is TGTGCCATCTCTCGGGGGGATAATAGCAATCAGCCCCAGCATTTT.

The chain has TRBV2 and TRBJ2-5, with a possible D match to TRBD1 (5 bases). The J call is doubtful: the DNA matches TRBJ2-7 better. Germline V gene data show CDR1 as SNHLY and CDR2 as FYNNEI. The CDR3 loop spans 15 amino acids. CDR3 bases: TGTGCCAGCAGTCCCAGACAGATTAGCTCCTACGAGCAGTACTTC. As protein: CASSPRQISSYEQYF.

The genes are TRBV28 and TRBJ1-4, with D possibly matching TRBD1 (6 bases). Germline CDR1 MDHEN, CDR2 SYDVKM. CDR3 length: 14 amino acids. V dropped 6 bases and J dropped 3 bases, with 11 bases sitting between them. The chain's CDR3 is CASRETGPNEKLFF. The CDR3 nucleotides read TGTGCCAGCAGGGAGACAGGTCCTAATGAAAAACTGTTTTTT. The variable domain in full, with the rest retrieved from reference TRBV28 and TRBJ1-4, is DVKVTQSSRYLVKRTGEKVFLECVQDMDHENMFWYRQDPGLGLRLIYFSYDVKMKEKGDIPEGYSVSREKKERFSLILESASTNQTSMYLCASRETGPNEKLFFGSGTQLSVL.

The rearrangement uses TRBV2 and TRBJ1-1; D ambiguous. Germline V gene sequence: CDR1 SNHLY, CDR2 FYNNEI. The CDR3 is made up of 11 amino acids. V gave up 4 bases and J gave up 8 bases, with 8 bases separating them. CDR3 residues: CASSVIREAFF. DNA for the CDR3: TGTGCCAGCAGTGTTATCAGAGAAGCTTTCTTT. The full variable domain, rest sourced from reference TRBV2 and TRBJ1-1, is EPEVTQTPSHQVTQMGQEVILRCVPISNHLYFYWYRQILGQKVEFLVSFYNNEISEKSEIFDDQFSVERPDGSNFTLKIRSTKLEDSAMYFCASSVIREAFFGQGTRLTVV.

The chain carries TRBV6-5 and TRBJ2-1; weak D call: TRBD2 (6 bases). The CDR3 is made up of 15 amino acids. The V and J ends lost 4 bases and 2 bases respectively, with 12 bases between them. Germline V gene lookup returns CDR1 MNHEY and CDR2 SVGAGI. CDR3 DNA: TGTGCCAGCAGTTCCTCGGGAGCCCCCTACAATGAGCAGTTCTTC. Amino acids: CASSSSGAPYNEQFF.

V and J are TRBV5-6 and TRBJ2-4, with 11 bases fitting TRBD1. The CDR3 consists of 15 residues. From germline, CDR1 is SGHDT and CDR2 YYEEEE. Germline trimming cut 4 bases from V and 3 bases from J; bases unmatched to any gene: 3. In DNA, the CDR3 is TGTGCCAGCAGCGAGGGACAGGGGGACAAAAACATTCAGTACTTC. Its translation is CASSEGQGDKNIQYF.

The rearrangement uses TRBV5-1 and TRBJ2-5; D unclear. V dropped 3 bases and J dropped 2 bases, with 14 bases sitting between them. Germline V gene sequence: CDR1 SGHRS, CDR2 YFSETQ. The CDR3 runs to 15 residues. The CDR3 protein is CASSSQYSTQETQYF. DNA for the CDR3: TGCGCCAGCAGCTCCCAATACTCGACACAAGAGACCCAGTACTTC.

The rearrangement links TRBV19 to TRBJ1-1; D unclear. The CDR3 extends over 15 amino acids. Trimming removed 5 bases at V and 1 base at J, with 14 bases between. Germline CDR1 and CDR2: LNHDA and SQIVND (reference sequence). The CDR3 here is CASSPIIGGNTEAFF. The DNA of the CDR3 is TGTGCCAGTAGTCCTATCATAGGAGGGAACACTGAAGCTTTCTTT.

The chain joins TRBV18 to TRBJ1-4; 10 bases are shared with TRBD1. The CDR3 is 14 residues long. V dropped 6 bases and J dropped 5; count of bases not matched to a gene: 3. The germline gives CDR1 KGHSH, CDR2 LQKENI. The DNA of the CDR3 is TGTGCCAGCTCGGGGGACAGGGGAAATGAAAAACTGTTTTTT. Protein product: CASSGDRGNEKLFF.

This chain links TRBV2 with TRBJ1-1, with D possibly being TRBD1 (6 bases). Germline CDR1 is SNHLY and CDR2 is FYNNEI. Trimming pared 1 base from V and 1 base from J, leaving 10 bases between. This CDR3 region has 15 residues. The CDR3 sequence is CASSEGGQKNTEAFF. In DNA form, the CDR3 reads TGTGCCAGCAGTGAAGGGGGGCAGAAGAACACTGAAGCTTTCTTT.

The genes are TRBV30 and TRBJ2-1, with D uncertain. The V end lost 1 base, the J end lost 8 bases, and 6 bases lay between the germline ends. Germline lookup yields CDR1 GTSNPN and CDR2 SVGIG (reference sequence). The CDR3 is 11 amino acids. CDR3 coding DNA: TGTGCCTGGAGTGGGCCTCATGAGCAGTTCTTC. Its translation is CAWSGPHEQFF. Using reference TRBV30 and TRBJ2-1 for the parts outside the CDR3, the full variable domain is SQTIHQWPATLVQPVGSPLSLECTVEGTSNPNLYWYRQAAGRGLQLLFYSVGIGQISSEVPQNLSASRPQDRQFILSSKKLLLSDSGFYLCAWSGPHEQFFGPGTRLTVL.

Only one count was recorded for this clone. The J gene is TRBJ1-1, the V gene TRBV5-1; 7 positions match TRBD1. Per germline, CDR1 SGHRS and CDR2 YFSETQ. V lost 5 bases, J lost 7 bases, and 11 bases stayed unmatched. This CDR3 contains 14 residues. The CDR3 reads CASSRQGGRDEAFF. The CDR3 coding sequence is TGCGCCAGCAGTCGTCAGGGGGGCCGAGATGAAGCTTTCTTT.

The V call is TRBV7-8, the J call TRBJ2-7; unclear D gene. In germline, CDR1 is SGHVS, CDR2 FQNEAQ. The CDR3 consists of 16 residues. Trimming stripped 5 bases from V and 0 bases from J, with 17 bases between. The CDR3 nucleotides are TGTGCCAGCAGCCCCCAGAGCGCCGTCAGCTCCTACGAGCAGTACTTC. Encoded protein: CASSPQSAVSSYEQYF.

The V and J genes are TRBV11-2 and TRBJ1-3, with 10 nucleotides matching TRBD1. V was pared by 4 bases and J by 2 bases, with 2 bases of the junction left unmatched. CDR3 size: 15 residues. Looked up from germline, CDR1 is SGHAT and CDR2 is FQNNGV. CDR3: CASSSGTGAGNTIYF. The CDR3 DNA is TGTGCCAGCAGCTCCGGGACAGGGGCTGGAAACACCATATATTTT.

The CDR3 region is CAWSAGTGTYNEQFF. As DNA, the CDR3 is TGTGCCTGGAGTGCCGGGACAGGTACATACAATGAGCAGTTCTTC. The chain has TRBV30 and TRBJ2-1, with TRBD1 identical over 8 bases. Looked up from germline, CDR1 is GTSNPN and CDR2 is SVGIG (reference sequence). The CDR3 consists of 15 residues. With 1 base clipped from V and 4 bases from J, the junction kept 6 bases outside the gene matches.

This sequence joins TRBV5-5 and TRBJ2-1; 10 bases agree with TRBD1. This CDR3 region has 15 residues. In germline, CDR1 is SGHKS, CDR2 YYEKEE (reference sequence). With 2 bases clipped from V and 7 bases from J, the junction kept 6 bases outside the gene matches. CDR3: CASSLWDRGSNEQFF. The DNA for the CDR3 is TGTGCCAGCAGCTTATGGGACAGGGGTAGTAATGAGCAGTTCTTC.

The CDR3 here is CSVVTGSYEQYF. The CDR3 DNA reads as TGCAGCGTCGTGACAGGCTCCTACGAGCAGTACTTC. The chain has TRBV29-1 and TRBJ2-7, with D perhaps matching TRBD1 (6 bases). The CDR3 is made up of 12 amino acids. Trimming took off 6 bases at V and 0 bases at J, with 9 bases between the two ends. Per germline, CDR1 SQVTM and CDR2 ANQGSEA.

On this clone itself: Germline is not matched at one junction end, which may reflect a read error. This chain links TRBV27 with TRBJ2-1; TRBD2 agrees at 8 bases. The CDR3 spans 13 residues. Germline CDR1 MNHEY, CDR2 SMNVEV (reference sequence). The CDR3 region is CASKTISGTGLIF. CDR3 DNA sequence: TGTGCCAGCAAGACTATTAGCGGGACCGGTTTGATCTTC.

The chain combines TRBV10-1 with TRBJ2-2; D remains unclear. This CDR3 region has 12 residues. Looked up from germline, CDR1 is WNHNN and CDR2 is SYGVQD (reference sequence). Trimming removed 7 bases from V and 4 bases from J, with 7 bases in between. The DNA of the CDR3 is TGCGCCAGCATGAGCCCCACCGGGGAGCTGTTTTTT. It is translated as CASMSPTGELFF.

CDR3 sequence (DNA): TGCGCCAGCAGCTTGGTCGGGGGGCTAGAGACCCAGTACTTC. This encodes CASSLVGGLETQYF. The chain couples TRBV5-1 to TRBJ2-5; TRBD2 is a possible D gene (7 bases). This CDR3 has 14 residues. The V end lost 0 bases, the J end lost 4 bases, and 10 bases lay between the germline ends. Germline-derived CDR1 and CDR2 are SGHRS and YFSETQ.